These 21 T cell receptor beta chains share one sample of origin, sequenced in a study of beta chain features in type 1 diabetes (dated by TCRdb to 2016 to 2018). The library was prepared using the immunoSEQ multiplex PCR assay. All of the isolated RNA was reverse transcribed with the High Capacity cDNA Reverse Transcription Kit, so expressed TCRB transcripts were sequenced. TCRdb obtained this table from immuneACCESS and retained in-frame rearrangements with V and J assigned. These tables miss some clones; where compared with another copy, unresolved V genes account for less than half of the shortfall, and the remainder is unexplained. Here the sample has approximately 160,000 clones; around 8% occur a single time. In total, the top ten clones hold approximately 0.65% of the sample. Sequencing was performed on central memory CD4+ T cells from blood. Every receptor here comes from a man younger than 30 in good health.

The chain is built from TRBV7-2 and TRBJ2-2, with D possibly TRBD1 on 6 matching bases. In germline, CDR1 is SGHTA, CDR2 FQGNSA. V lost 3 bases to trimming and J lost 1 base, with 12 bases between them. This CDR3 spans 16 amino acids. This chain's CDR3 is CASSFLGTLNTGELFF. CDR3 coding DNA: TGTGCCAGCAGCTTCCTCGGGACACTGAACACCGGGGAGCTGTTTTTT.

In its sample, this clone was seen a few times. CDR3 sequence reads: CASSQVVPGLAGYQETQYF. As DNA, the CDR3 is TGTGCCAGCAGCCAAGTCGTTCCGGGACTAGCGGGGTACCAAGAGACCCAGTACTTC. This chain joins TRBV14 and TRBJ2-5; 13 nucleotides align to TRBD2. The J segment lost 0 bases and the V segment lost 1 base, leaving 8 bases of the junction unmatched. Germline V gives CDR1 SGHDN, CDR2 FVKESK. The CDR3 runs 19 residues.

The chain has TRBV4-2 and TRBJ1-2; possibly TRBD1 for D (5 bases). V lost 1 base and J lost 4, with 16 bases in between. CDR3 length: 16 residues. Germline lookup yields CDR1 LGHNA and CDR2 YNFKEQ. The CDR3 loop is CASSQGALDSPYGYTF. In nucleotides, the CDR3 is TGTGCCAGCAGCCAAGGCGCCCTCGACAGTCCCTATGGCTACACCTTC.

This clone was seen a handful of times. This rearrangement joins TRBV11-2 to TRBJ1-5; 10 bases agree with TRBD1. Per germline, CDR1 SGHAT and CDR2 FQNNGV. The CDR3 has 14 residues. With V trimmed by 5 bases and J by 4 bases, 2 bases remained unmatched. The CDR3 DNA sequence: TGTGCCAGCAGCCAGGACAGGGGGAATCAGCCCCAGCATTTT. Translation gives CASSQDRGNQPQHF.

This clone has more than one count but fewer than ten. The chain employs TRBV10-3 and TRBJ1-1; D is perhaps TRBD1 (5 bases). Trimming pared 6 bases from V and 1 base from J, leaving 9 bases between. The CDR3 sequence is 13 residues long. Germline V lookup: CDR1 ENHRY, CDR2 SYGVKD. The CDR3 sequence: CAISLRENTEAFF. CDR3 bases: TGTGCCATCAGCCTCAGGGAGAACACTGAAGCTTTCTTT.

The CDR3 is CSAMTSGGKYF. CDR3 sequence (DNA): TGCAGTGCTATGACTAGCGGGGGAAAGTACTTC. The chain carries TRBV20-1 and TRBJ2-7; 12 nucleotides align to TRBD2. Trimming at V came to 4 bases and at J to 11 bases, leaving 3 bases not matched to a gene. Germline lookup yields CDR1 DFQATT and CDR2 SNEGSKA (reference sequence). The CDR3 loop spans 11 amino acids.

This clone appeared many times. The CDR3 region is CASSLGGLSEQYF. In nucleotides, the CDR3 is TGTGCCAGCAGCTTAGGGGGCCTTTCCGAGCAGTACTTC. J is TRBJ2-7 and V is TRBV7-2; TRBD1 might be the D (5 bases). Trimming shortened V by 1 base and J by 6 bases, and 10 bases separated the two germline ends. In germline, CDR1 is SGHTA, CDR2 FQGNSA. CDR3 length: 13 amino acids.

This clone turned up a few times. V usage is TRBV29-1 and J usage is TRBJ2-1; TRBD1 might be the D (7 bases). Trimming took off 6 bases at V and 12 bases at J, with 21 bases between the two ends. Germline-derived CDR1 and CDR2 are SQVTM and ANQGSEA. The CDR3 runs 13 residues. This chain's CDR3 is CSVARDSLGGQFF. CDR3 DNA: TGCAGCGTCGCGCGGGACAGCCTCGGAGGGCAGTTCTTC.

This clone was seen more than once but under ten times. This chain joins TRBV18 and TRBJ2-7; a possible D gene is TRBD2 (6 bases). Germline V gene sequence: CDR1 KGHSH, CDR2 LQKENI. Between the trimmed V and J ends, which lost 0 bases and 3 bases, there was a span of 6 bases. This CDR3 has 13 residues. The CDR3: CASSPPGLYEQYF. DNA for the CDR3: TGTGCCAGCTCACCACCGGGACTCTACGAGCAGTACTTC. Looking up the rest from reference TRBV18 and TRBJ2-7 gives the full variable domain: NAGVMQNPRHLVRRRGQEARLRCSPMKGHSHVYWYRQLPEEGLKFMVYLQKENIIDESGMPKERFSAEFPKEGPSILRIQQVVRGDSAAYFCASSPPGLYEQYFGPGTRLTVT.

The chain employs TRBV19 and TRBJ1-6, with D unresolved. The CDR3 runs 13 residues. Trimming took 10 bases from V and 2 from J, leaving 9 bases between them. Germline V lookup: CDR1 LNHDA, CDR2 SQIVND (reference sequence). For the CDR3, the DNA is TGTGCCACGTCAGGAACCTATAATTCACCCCTCCACTTT. Translation gives CATSGTYNSPLHF.

Here the CDR3 DNA reads TGTGCCAGCAGCCCCCCGTTCAGGTTGAGCTCCTACAATGAGCAGTTCTTC. Residues: CASSPPFRLSSYNEQFF. The rearrangement links TRBV7-9 to TRBJ2-1; no firm D call. V was pared by 5 bases and J by 0 bases, with 17 bases between. The V gene's germline CDR1 is SEHNR and CDR2 FQNEAQ (reference sequence). This CDR3 has 17 residues.

This clone has a handful of counts. The rearrangement uses TRBV7-8 and TRBJ2-1; D is ambiguous. The CDR3 length is 14 residues. Germline lookup yields CDR1 SGHVS and CDR2 FQNEAQ. Deletions cut 0 bases from V and 9 bases from J, with 12 bases between. The CDR3 nucleotides read TGTGCCAGCAGCTTAGCGGCGGCCCGCGGTGAGCAGTTCTTC. Translating gives CASSLAAARGEQFF. Using reference TRBV7-8 and TRBJ2-1 for the parts outside the CDR3, the full variable domain is GAGVSQSPRYKVAKRGQDVALRCDPISGHVSLFWYQQALGQGPEFLTYFQNEAQLDKSGLPSDRFFAERPEGSVSTLKIQRTQQEDSAVYLCASSLAAARGEQFFGPGTRLTVL.

This clone was found many times. The DNA for the CDR3 is TGTGCCAGCAGGAGGGAAGTCTACGAGCAGTACTTC. Amino acid sequence: CASRREVYEQYF. The V and J genes are TRBV28 and TRBJ2-7; tentative D call: TRBD2 (5 bases). The V and J ends lost 6 bases and 3 bases respectively, with 9 bases between them. The CDR3 spans 12 residues. Per the germline V gene, CDR1 is MDHEN and CDR2 is SYDVKM.

J is TRBJ2-7 and V is TRBV5-6; the match to TRBD2 covers 10 bases. The germline gives CDR1 SGHDT, CDR2 YYEEEE. V trimming: 0 bases; J trimming: 4 bases; junction bases outside the gene matches: 13. The CDR3 runs 18 residues. In DNA, the CDR3 is TGTGCCAGCAGCTTGGGGCTAGCGGGAGCTTCCCAATTATACGAGCAGTACTTC. Amino acids: CASSLGLAGASQLYEQYF.

The chain uses TRBV4-2 and TRBJ1-1, with 8 bases that match TRBD1. V lost 4 bases to trimming and J lost 4 bases; unmatched junction nucleotides: 11. The CDR3 extends over 16 amino acids. CDR1 is LGHNA, CDR2 YNFKEQ, per germline. CDR3 amino acids: CASSPTGEGAGTEAFF. The CDR3 DNA sequence: TGTGCCAGCAGCCCGACAGGGGAGGGGGCCGGCACTGAAGCTTTCTTT.

The chain has TRBV10-3 and TRBJ2-7; perhaps TRBD2 as D (6 bases). CDR1 ENHRY and CDR2 SYGVKD come from the germline V gene. This CDR3 is 14 amino acids long. Trimming took off 3 bases at V and 6 bases at J, with 15 bases between the two ends. This chain's CDR3 is CAISDSAGRREQYF. The DNA for the CDR3 is TGTGCCATCAGTGATTCTGCGGGAAGGCGCGAGCAGTACTTC.

The chain couples TRBV5-4 to TRBJ2-3; 10 bases map to TRBD2. This CDR3 has 15 amino acids. Losses at the gene ends were 2 bases for V and 3 bases for J; bases not matched to a gene: 3. Per the germline V gene, CDR1 is SGHNT and CDR2 is YYREEE (reference sequence). CDR3 sequence: CASSFISGRTDTQYF. The CDR3, as DNA: TGTGCCAGCAGCTTTATTAGCGGGAGGACAGATACGCAGTATTTT.

This chain links TRBV5-4 with TRBJ2-1, with 10 bases fitting TRBD2. Trimming took 1 base from V and 2 from J; bases not matched to a gene: 3. The CDR3 is made up of 16 amino acids. Looked up from germline, CDR1 is SGHNT and CDR2 is YYREEE (reference sequence). The CDR3 region is CASSLPGLAAYNEQFF. The CDR3 nucleotides read TGTGCCAGCAGCTTGCCAGGACTAGCGGCCTACAATGAGCAGTTCTTC.

This chain uses TRBV18 with TRBJ2-6, with D unclear. Trimming pared 1 base from V and 0 bases from J, leaving 13 bases between. The CDR3 is made up of 18 amino acids. Germline CDR1 reads KGHSH; CDR2 reads LQKENI. The CDR3 spells CASSPRFSRSSGANVLTF. CDR3 bases: TGTGCCAGCTCACCACGTTTTAGCCGGAGCTCTGGGGCCAACGTCCTGACTTTC.

This clone was observed a handful of times. CDR3 sequence: CAISDSDRGYQPQHF. The CDR3 DNA is TGTGCCATCAGTGACTCCGACAGGGGGTACCAGCCCCAGCATTTT. The V gene is TRBV10-3, the J gene TRBJ1-5; 9 bases are a match to TRBD1. V lost 3 bases and J lost 7; bases outside the gene matches: 7. The CDR3 runs 15 residues. Germline loops: CDR1 ENHRY, CDR2 SYGVKD.

The genes are TRBV6-5 and TRBJ2-4, with 11 bases identical to TRBD1. The CDR3 sequence is 14 residues long. The J segment lost 9 bases and the V segment lost 3 bases, leaving 4 bases of the junction unmatched. The V gene's germline CDR1 is MNHEY and CDR2 SVGAGI. CDR3 sequence reads: CASSYRTGGGIQYF. CDR3 in DNA: TGTGCCAGCAGTTATAGGACAGGGGGCGGCATTCAGTACTTC.